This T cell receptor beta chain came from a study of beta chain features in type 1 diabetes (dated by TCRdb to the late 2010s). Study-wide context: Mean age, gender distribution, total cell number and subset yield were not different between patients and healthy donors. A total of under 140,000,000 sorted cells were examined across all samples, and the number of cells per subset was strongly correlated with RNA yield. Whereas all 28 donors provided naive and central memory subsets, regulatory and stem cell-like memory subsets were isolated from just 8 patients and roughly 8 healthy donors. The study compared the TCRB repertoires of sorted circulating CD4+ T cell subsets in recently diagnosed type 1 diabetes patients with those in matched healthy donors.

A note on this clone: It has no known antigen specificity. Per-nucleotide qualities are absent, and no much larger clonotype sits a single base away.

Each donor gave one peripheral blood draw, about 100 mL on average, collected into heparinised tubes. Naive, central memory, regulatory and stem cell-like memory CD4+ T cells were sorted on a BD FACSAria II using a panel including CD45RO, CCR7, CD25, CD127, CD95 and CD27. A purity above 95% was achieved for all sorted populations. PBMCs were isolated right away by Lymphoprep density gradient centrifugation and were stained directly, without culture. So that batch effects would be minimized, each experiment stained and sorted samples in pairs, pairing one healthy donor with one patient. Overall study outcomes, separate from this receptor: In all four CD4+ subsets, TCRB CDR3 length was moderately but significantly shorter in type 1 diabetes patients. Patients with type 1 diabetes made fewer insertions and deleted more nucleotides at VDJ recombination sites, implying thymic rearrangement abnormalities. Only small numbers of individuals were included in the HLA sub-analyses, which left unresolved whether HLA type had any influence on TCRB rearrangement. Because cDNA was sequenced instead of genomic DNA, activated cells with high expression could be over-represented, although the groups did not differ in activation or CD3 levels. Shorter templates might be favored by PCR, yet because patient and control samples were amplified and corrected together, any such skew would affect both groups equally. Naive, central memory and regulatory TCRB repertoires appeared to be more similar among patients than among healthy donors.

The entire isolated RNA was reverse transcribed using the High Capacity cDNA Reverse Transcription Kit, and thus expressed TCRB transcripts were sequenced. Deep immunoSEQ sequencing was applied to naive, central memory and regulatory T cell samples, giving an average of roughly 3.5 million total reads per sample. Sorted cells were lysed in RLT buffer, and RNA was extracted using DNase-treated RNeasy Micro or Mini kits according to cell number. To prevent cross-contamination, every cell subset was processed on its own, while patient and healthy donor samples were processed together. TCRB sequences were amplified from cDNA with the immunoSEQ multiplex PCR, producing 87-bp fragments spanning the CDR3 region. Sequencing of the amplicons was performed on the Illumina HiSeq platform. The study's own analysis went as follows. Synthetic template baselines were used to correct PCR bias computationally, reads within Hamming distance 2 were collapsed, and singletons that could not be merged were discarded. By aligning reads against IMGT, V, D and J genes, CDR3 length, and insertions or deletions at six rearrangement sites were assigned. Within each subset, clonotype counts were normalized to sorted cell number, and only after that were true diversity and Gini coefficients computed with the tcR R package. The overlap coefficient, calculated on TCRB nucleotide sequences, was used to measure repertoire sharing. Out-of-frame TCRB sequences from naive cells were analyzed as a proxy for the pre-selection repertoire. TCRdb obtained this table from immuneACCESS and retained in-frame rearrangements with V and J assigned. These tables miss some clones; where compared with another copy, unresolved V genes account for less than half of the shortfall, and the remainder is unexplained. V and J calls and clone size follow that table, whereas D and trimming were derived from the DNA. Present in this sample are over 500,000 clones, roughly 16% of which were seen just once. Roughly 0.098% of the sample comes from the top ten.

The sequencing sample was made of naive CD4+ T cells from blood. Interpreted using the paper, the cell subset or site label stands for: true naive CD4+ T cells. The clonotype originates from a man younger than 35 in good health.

The nucleotides are TGTGCCAGCAGCGCCAGGACTTCCCCCCTACACACAGATACGCAGTATTTT. Translated, it reads CASSARTSPLHTDTQYF. The chain is made from TRBV7-2 and TRBJ2-3, with TRBD2 perhaps the D gene, on 5 matching bases. The CDR3 sequence holds 17 residues, the cysteine and phenylalanine included. Solely the CDR3 DNA is kept, with 51 bases framed from the first base. The germline V gene supplies CDR1 SGHTA and CDR2 FQGNSA. Between the V and J ends, shortened by 5 bases and 2 bases respectively, the junction contains 20 bases.